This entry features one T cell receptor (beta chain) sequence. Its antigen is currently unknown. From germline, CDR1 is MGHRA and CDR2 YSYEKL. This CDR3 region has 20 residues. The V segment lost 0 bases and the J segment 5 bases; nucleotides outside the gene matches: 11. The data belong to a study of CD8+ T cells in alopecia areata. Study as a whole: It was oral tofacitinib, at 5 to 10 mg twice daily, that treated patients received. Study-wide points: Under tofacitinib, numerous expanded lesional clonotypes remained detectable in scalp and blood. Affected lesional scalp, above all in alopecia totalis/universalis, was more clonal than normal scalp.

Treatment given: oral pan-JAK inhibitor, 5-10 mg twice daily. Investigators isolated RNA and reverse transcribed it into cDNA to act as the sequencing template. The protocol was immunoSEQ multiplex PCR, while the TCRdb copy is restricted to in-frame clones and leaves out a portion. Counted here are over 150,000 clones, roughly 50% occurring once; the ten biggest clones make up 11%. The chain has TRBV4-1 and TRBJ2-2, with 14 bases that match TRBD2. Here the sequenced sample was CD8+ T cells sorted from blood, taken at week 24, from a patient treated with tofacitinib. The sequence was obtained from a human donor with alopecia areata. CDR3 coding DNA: TGCGCCAGCAGCCAAGATCCCCAGACTAGCGGGGGGGATTGGACCGGGGAGCTGTTTTTT. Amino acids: CASSQDPQTSGGDWTGELFF.